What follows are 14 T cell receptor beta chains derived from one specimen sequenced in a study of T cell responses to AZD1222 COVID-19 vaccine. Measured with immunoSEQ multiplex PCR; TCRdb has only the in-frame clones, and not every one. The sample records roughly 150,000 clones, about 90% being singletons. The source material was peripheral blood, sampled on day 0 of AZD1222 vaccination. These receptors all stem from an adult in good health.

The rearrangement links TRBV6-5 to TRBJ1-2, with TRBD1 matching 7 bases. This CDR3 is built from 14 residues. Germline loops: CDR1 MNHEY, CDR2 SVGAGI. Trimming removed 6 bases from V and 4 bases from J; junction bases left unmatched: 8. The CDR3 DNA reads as TGTGCCAGCAGCACAGGGGAAGGAGGCTATGGCTACACCTTC. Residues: CASSTGEGGYGYTF.

The CDR3, as DNA: TGTGCCAGCAGCTTGACGGGGGCGAACACCGGGGAGCTGTTTTTT. Residues: CASSLTGANTGELFF. The rearrangement joins TRBV7-9 to TRBJ2-2; D is possibly TRBD2 (6 bases). Germline lookup yields CDR1 SEHNR and CDR2 FQNEAQ (reference sequence). CDR3 length: 15 residues. V shed 3 bases and J shed 0 bases, with 8 bases lying between them. Based on the CDR3 plus reference TRBV7-9 and TRBJ2-2, the full variable domain is DTGVSQNPRHKITKRGQNVTFRCDPISEHNRLYWYRQTLGQGPEFLTYFQNEAQLEKSRLLSDRFSAERPKGSFSTLEIQRTEQGDSAMYLCASSLTGANTGELFFGEGSRLTVL.

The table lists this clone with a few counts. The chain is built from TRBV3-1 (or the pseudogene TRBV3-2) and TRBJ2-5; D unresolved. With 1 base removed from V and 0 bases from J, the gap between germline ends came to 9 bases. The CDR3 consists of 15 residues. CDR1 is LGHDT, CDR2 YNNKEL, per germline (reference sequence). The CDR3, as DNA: TGTGCCAGCAGCCAAGTGACTTGGTACCAAGAGACCCAGTACTTC. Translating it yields CASSQVTWYQETQYF.

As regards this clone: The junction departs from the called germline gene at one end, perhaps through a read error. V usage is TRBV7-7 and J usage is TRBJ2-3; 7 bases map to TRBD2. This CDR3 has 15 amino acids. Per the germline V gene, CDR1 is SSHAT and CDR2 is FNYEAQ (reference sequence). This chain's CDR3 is CASSLGGDGTDTQYF. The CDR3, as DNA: TGTGCTAGCAGCTTGGGAGGGGACGGCACAGATACGCAGTATTTT. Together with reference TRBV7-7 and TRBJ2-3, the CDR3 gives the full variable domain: GAGVSQSPRYKVTKRGQDVTLRCDPISSHATLYWYQQALGQGPEFLTYFNYEAQPDKSGLPSDRFSAERPEGSISTLTIQRTEQRDSAMYRCASSLGGDGTDTQYFGPGTRLTVL.

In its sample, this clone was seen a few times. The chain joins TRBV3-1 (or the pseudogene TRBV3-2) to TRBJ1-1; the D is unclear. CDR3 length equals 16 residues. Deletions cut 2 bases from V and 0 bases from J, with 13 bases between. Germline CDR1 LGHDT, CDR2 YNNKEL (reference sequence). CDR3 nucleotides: TGTGCCAGCAGCCAATACATACACGGCATGAACACTGAAGCTTTCTTT. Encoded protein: CASSQYIHGMNTEAFF.

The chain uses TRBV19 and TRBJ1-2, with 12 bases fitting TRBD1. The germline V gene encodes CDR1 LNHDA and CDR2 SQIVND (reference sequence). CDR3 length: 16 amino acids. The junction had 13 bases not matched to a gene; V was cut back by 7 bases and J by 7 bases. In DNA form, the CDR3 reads TGTGCCAGTACCACGACGGGACAGGGGGCGAGTTTTGGCTACACCTTC. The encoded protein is CASTTTGQGASFGYTF. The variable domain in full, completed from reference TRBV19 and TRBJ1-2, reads DGGITQSPKYLFRKEGQNVTLSCEQNLNHDAMYWYRQDPGQGLRLIYYSQIVNDFQKGDIAEGYSVSREKKESFPLTVTSAQKNPTAFYLCASTTTGQGASFGYTFGSGTRLTVV.

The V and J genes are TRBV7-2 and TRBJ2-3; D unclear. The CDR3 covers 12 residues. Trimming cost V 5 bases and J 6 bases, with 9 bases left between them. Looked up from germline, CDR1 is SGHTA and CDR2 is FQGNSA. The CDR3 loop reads CASSIGRDTQYF. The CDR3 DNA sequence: TGTGCCAGCAGCATAGGAAGGGATACGCAGTATTTT.

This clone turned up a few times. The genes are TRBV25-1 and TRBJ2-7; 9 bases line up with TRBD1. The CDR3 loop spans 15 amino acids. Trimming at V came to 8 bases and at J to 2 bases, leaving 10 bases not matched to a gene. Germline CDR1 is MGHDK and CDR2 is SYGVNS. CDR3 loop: CASGPPGTGPYEQYF. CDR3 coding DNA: TGTGCCAGCGGTCCCCCCGGGACAGGGCCCTACGAGCAGTACTTC.

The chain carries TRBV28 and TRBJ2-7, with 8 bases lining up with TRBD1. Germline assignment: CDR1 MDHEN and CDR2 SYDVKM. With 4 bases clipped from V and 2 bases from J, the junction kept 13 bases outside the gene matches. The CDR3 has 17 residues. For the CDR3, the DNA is TGTGCCAGCAGTTCGCCTACCCGGGACAGGAGAGCCTACGAGCAGTACTTC. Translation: CASSSPTRDRRAYEQYF.

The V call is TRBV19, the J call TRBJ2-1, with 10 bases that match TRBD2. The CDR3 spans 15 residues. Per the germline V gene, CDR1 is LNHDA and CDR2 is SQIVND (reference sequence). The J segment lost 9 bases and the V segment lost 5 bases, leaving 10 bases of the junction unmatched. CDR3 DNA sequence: TGTGCCAGTAGTTCTCTAGCGGGGGAGGGGAGTGAGCAGTTCTTC. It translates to CASSSLAGEGSEQFF.

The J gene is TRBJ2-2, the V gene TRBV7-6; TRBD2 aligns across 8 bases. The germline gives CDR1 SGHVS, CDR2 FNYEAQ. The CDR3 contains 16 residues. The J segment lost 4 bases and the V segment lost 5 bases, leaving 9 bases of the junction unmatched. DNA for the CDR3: TGTGCCAGCAGCACTCGGACTAGCCCAACCACCGGGGAGCTGTTTTTT. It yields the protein CASSTRTSPTTGELFF.

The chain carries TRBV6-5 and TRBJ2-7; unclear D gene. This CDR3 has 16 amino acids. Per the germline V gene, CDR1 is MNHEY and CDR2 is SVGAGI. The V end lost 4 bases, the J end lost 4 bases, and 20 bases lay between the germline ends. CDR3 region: CASSWGSASYGYEQYF. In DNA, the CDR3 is TGTGCCAGCAGTTGGGGAAGTGCATCTTATGGGTACGAGCAGTACTTC.

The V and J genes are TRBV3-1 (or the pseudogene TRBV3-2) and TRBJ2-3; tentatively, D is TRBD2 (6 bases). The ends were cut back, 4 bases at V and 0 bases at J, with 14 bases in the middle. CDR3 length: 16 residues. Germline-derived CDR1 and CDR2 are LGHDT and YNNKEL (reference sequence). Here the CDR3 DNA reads TGTGCCAGCAGCCCCCTATTAGCGGTGAGCACAGATACGCAGTATTTT. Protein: CASSPLLAVSTDTQYF.

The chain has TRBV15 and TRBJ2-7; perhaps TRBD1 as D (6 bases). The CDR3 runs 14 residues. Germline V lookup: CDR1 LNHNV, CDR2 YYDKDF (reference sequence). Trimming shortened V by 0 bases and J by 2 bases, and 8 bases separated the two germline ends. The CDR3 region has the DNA TGTGCCACCAGCAGAGAAAAGGGGGCCTACGAGCAGTACTTC. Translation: CATSREKGAYEQYF.